This T cell receptor beta chain was identified in a study of T cells expressing NK-cell markers. Study-wide background: Underlying the TCR beta repertoires were sorted CD3+CD56+NKG2C+, CD3+CD56+NKG2C- and CD3+CD56-NKG2C+ T cells. The authors sequenced eight donors, of whom seven were HCMV-seropositive and one was seronegative.

Looked up from germline, CDR1 is SQVTM and CDR2 is ANQGSEA. The length of the CDR3 is 12 residues. TCRdb re-called the 5' RACE reads; every CDR3 protein appears as one record, without DNA. This repertoire includes approximately 110,000 distinct CDR3 sequences. Study results and limitations: 1.0-7.0% of CD8+ T cells in 6 or 7 donors belonged to dominant NKG2C+ clonotypes. Questions lingered over whether expanded NKG2C+ T cell clones were HCMV-specific.

A word on this clonotype: Its antigen remains unknown.

V usage is TRBV29-1 and J usage is TRBJ2-1; TCRdb proposes TRBD2, but this gene call is untestable without DNA. This receptor was obtained from a woman between 18 and 70 years old in good health. What was sequenced was blood T cells: a sorted CD56 or NKG2C T cell subset, CD4+ or CD8+ T cells, or bulk PBMC T cells (not recorded which). This CDR3 is CSVTYSGNEQFF.